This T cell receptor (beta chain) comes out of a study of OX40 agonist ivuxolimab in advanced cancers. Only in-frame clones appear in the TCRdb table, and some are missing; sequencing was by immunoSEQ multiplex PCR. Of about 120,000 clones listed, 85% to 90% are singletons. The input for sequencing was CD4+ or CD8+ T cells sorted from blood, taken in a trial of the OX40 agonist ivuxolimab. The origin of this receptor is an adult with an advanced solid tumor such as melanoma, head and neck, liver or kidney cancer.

The CDR3 sequence: CASSGWADTQYF. In DNA form, the CDR3 reads TGCGCCAGCAGTGGGTGGGCAGATACGCAGTATTTT. The rearrangement joins TRBV10-1 to TRBJ2-3; no firm D call. This CDR3 has 12 amino acids. The V gene lost 4 bases and the J gene lost 4 bases, with 6 bases spanning the gap. CDR1 WNHNN and CDR2 SYGVQD come from the germline V gene (reference sequence).